Listed below are T cell receptor beta chains from one sample, sequenced in a study of T cells in Graves' hyperthyroidism and ophthalmopathy. TCRdb processed the multiplex PCR reads anew with MiXCR; each CDR3 protein has one entry. The table shows 490,000 or so distinct CDR3 sequences, with 15% to 20% occurring only once. Sequencing was carried out using blood. These receptor sequences come from a man between 40 and 49 years old with Graves' ophthalmopathy. Each CDR3 is given with its conserved first and last residue. The D gene is left open where the match is weak. Clone sizes are given selectively: once, few, many, or a class where the clone is expanded.

- few TRBJ2-7 TRBV28 CASRSWAGFYEQYF TGTGCCAGCAGGTCCTGGGCCGGGTTTTACGAGCAGTACTTC
TRBD1 once TRBJ2-7 TRBV4-3 CASSLGTGALSYEQYF TGCGCCAGCAGCTTAGGGACAGGGGCCCTCTCCTACGAGCAGTACTTC
TRBD1 few TRBJ1-2 TRBV5-1 CASSQGGRQDSGTF TGCGCCAGCAGCCAGGGGGGTCGCCAGGATAGCGGCACCTTC
- - TRBJ1-3 TRBV11-2 CASATSSGNTIYF TGTGCCAGCGCGACGAGCTCTGGAAACACCATATATTTT
TRBD1 - TRBJ2-2 TRBV7-8 CASSRQGGELFF TGTGCCAGCAGTCGACAGGGCGGGGAGCTGTTTTTT
TRBD2 - TRBJ2-3 TRBV2 CASSMTSGGGWGTDTQYF TGTGCCAGCAGTATGACTAGCGGGGGGGGATGGGGCACAGATACGCAGTATTTT
TRBD2 - TRBJ2-4 TRBV18 CASSSASGGMRDQYF TGTGCCAGCTCATCTGCTAGCGGGGGGATGAGAGATCAGTACTTC
TRBD1 few TRBJ1-5 TRBV27 CASSPEMAGGRNQPQHF TGTGCCAGCAGTCCCGAGATGGCAGGGGGGCGCAATCAGCCCCAGCATTTT
- - TRBJ2-3 TRBV18 CASSPPSGFGVTDTQYF TGTGCCAGCTCACCACCTTCCGGGTTCGGTGTAACAGATACGCAGTATTTT
- many TRBJ2-3 TRBV20-1 CSARGDTGRGRTDTQYF TGCAGTGCTAGAGGGGACACGGGGCGGGGCCGCACAGATACGCAGTATTTT
TRBD2 - TRBJ2-1 TRBV18 CASSPSGGPHNEQFF TGTGCCAGCTCACCTAGCGGGGGGCCCCACAATGAGCAGTTCTTC
TRBD1 - TRBJ1-2 TRBV7-2 CASSPPGTGSYGYTF TGTGCCAGCAGCCCCCCAGGGACAGGGAGCTATGGCTACACCTTC
- many TRBJ2-1 TRBV7-2 CASSQGTLGGEQFF TGTGCCAGCAGCCAAGGGACTCTGGGTGGTGAGCAGTTCTTC
- many TRBJ2-1 TRBV7-2 CASSRAKNPPVNEQFF TGTGCCAGCAGCCGTGCGAAGAACCCCCCGGTAAATGAGCAGTTCTTC
- - TRBJ2-3 TRBV2 CASKPGLGLTDTQYF TGTGCCAGCAAACCGGGACTGGGCCTAACAGATACGCAGTATTTT
- many TRBJ2-1 TRBV27 CASRQRSGRPNEQFF TGTGCCAGCAGGCAGAGAAGTGGCAGACCCAATGAGCAGTTCTTC
- few TRBJ1-2 TRBV28 CASSVSATLWGYTF TGTGCCAGCAGTGTCTCAGCTACGCTATGGGGCTACACCTTC
- - TRBJ2-7 TRBV19 CASSMRGDYEQYF TGTGCCAGTAGTATGAGGGGGGACTACGAGCAGTACTTC
TRBD2 few TRBJ2-5 TRBV6-5 CASSYQPGGQETQYF TGTGCCAGCAGTTACCAACCGGGGGGCCAAGAGACCCAGTACTTC
TRBD1 few TRBJ1-5 TRBV12-5 CASGRAGTGSQPQHF TGTGCTAGTGGTCGTGCCGGGACAGGGAGCCAGCCCCAGCATTTT
- few TRBJ2-7 TRBV20-1 CSAIDTGASYEQYF TGCAGTGCCATCGACACTGGAGCCTCCTACGAGCAGTACTTC
TRBD1 few TRBJ1-1 TRBV3-1 CASSHGTGAAFF TGTGCCAGCAGCCACGGGACAGGGGCGGCTTTCTTT